These 10 T cell receptor beta chains were all obtained from the same sample, sequenced in a study of CD8+ T cells in alopecia areata. cDNA prepared by RNA extraction and subsequent reverse transcription served as the template for sequencing. Generated by immunoSEQ multiplex PCR, the TCRdb table keeps only in-frame clones and is missing some. The data hold 98,000 or so clones, with 59% observed a single time. Material for sequencing was CD8+ T cells sorted from blood. These receptors came from a human donor in good health.

V and J are TRBV7-9 and TRBJ1-1; the match to TRBD1 covers 7 bases. This CDR3 comprises 15 residues. V shed 5 bases and J 1 base; nucleotides not matched to a gene: 7. CDR1 and CDR2 from the germline V gene are SEHNR and FQNEAQ (reference sequence). Written as DNA, the CDR3 is TGTGCCAGCAGCCCCGAGACAGGGAAGAACACTGAAGCTTTCTTT. It translates to CASSPETGKNTEAFF.

This clone was counted a few times. The rearrangement uses TRBV23-1 and TRBJ1-1; no reliable D call. TRBV23-1 is labeled an ORF, and its function is uncertain. CDR3 length: 10 residues. The CDR3, as DNA: TGCGGCTACCCCACCCACGAAGCTTTCTTT. This translates into CGYPTHEAFF.

The chain uses TRBV2 and TRBJ2-4; D call uncertain. In germline, CDR1 is SNHLY, CDR2 FYNNEI. V lost 2 bases, J lost 0 bases, and 5 bases lay in between. This CDR3 comprises 14 residues. This chain's CDR3 is CASSETIAKNIQYF. In nucleotides, the CDR3 is TGTGCCAGCAGTGAAACTATAGCCAAAAACATTCAGTACTTC. The full variable domain, in which reference TRBV2 and TRBJ2-4 provide the parts outside the CDR3, is EPEVTQTPSHQVTQMGQEVILRCVPISNHLYFYWYRQILGQKVEFLVSFYNNEISEKSEIFDDQFSVERPDGSNFTLKIRSTKLEDSAMYFCASSETIAKNIQYFGAGTRLSVL.

The CDR3 loop reads CASSRRAWTDTQYF. CDR3 DNA sequence: TGTGCCAGCAGCCGCAGGGCGTGGACAGATACGCAGTATTTT. V gene TRBV7-8 combines with J gene TRBJ2-3; TRBD1 is a possible D gene (5 bases). Trimming cost V 5 bases and J 3 bases, with 12 bases left between them. The CDR3 totals 14 residues. Germline V gene sequence: CDR1 SGHVS, CDR2 FQNEAQ.

V usage is TRBV27 and J usage is TRBJ2-7; 7 positions match TRBD2. CDR1 and CDR2 (germline): MNHEY, SMNVEV (reference sequence). This CDR3 is built from 15 residues. V trimming: 5 bases; J trimming: 8 bases; junction bases outside the gene matches: 15. Here the CDR3 reads CASSPRDYRSGKQYF. Here the CDR3 DNA reads TGTGCCAGCAGTCCCAGGGACTACCGGAGTGGAAAGCAGTACTTC.

This clone came up a few times. The chain has TRBV10-1 and TRBJ2-2; 8 nucleotides agree with TRBD2. J lost 6 bases, V lost 2 bases, and 5 bases had no gene match. The germline gives CDR1 WNHNN, CDR2 SYGVQD (reference sequence). The CDR3 consists of 15 residues. The CDR3 is CASSERPAGAGELFF. CDR3 sequence (DNA): TGCGCCAGCAGTGAGAGACCAGCGGGGGCCGGGGAGCTGTTTTTT.

The chain combines TRBV6-5 with TRBJ2-5; the D is unclear. This CDR3 is 15 amino acids long. V gave up 5 bases and J gave up 0 bases, with 13 bases separating them. In germline, CDR1 is MNHEY, CDR2 SVGAGI. CDR3 sequence reads: CASSPGPGYQETQYF. DNA of the CDR3: TGTGCCAGCAGTCCCGGCCCAGGATACCAAGAGACCCAGTACTTC.

The rearrangement joins TRBV7-9 to TRBJ1-2, with D possibly TRBD1 on 6 matching bases. Trimming took off 1 base at V and 6 bases at J, with 15 bases between the two ends. This CDR3 comprises 15 residues. Germline V lookup: CDR1 SEHNR, CDR2 FQNEAQ (reference sequence). Here the CDR3 reads CASSLGTGTSNGYTF. The CDR3 DNA follows: TGTGCCAGCAGCTTAGGCACCGGGACATCAAATGGCTACACCTTC. Complete variable domain (other parts from reference TRBV7-9 and TRBJ1-2): DTGVSQNPRHKITKRGQNVTFRCDPISEHNRLYWYRQTLGQGPEFLTYFQNEAQLEKSRLLSDRFSAERPKGSFSTLEIQRTEQGDSAMYLCASSLGTGTSNGYTFGSGTRLTVV.

A few counts support this clone. V gene TRBV12-5 combines with J gene TRBJ1-2; D gene unclear. The length of the CDR3 is 14 residues. The ends were cut back, 0 bases at V and 8 bases at J, with 13 bases in the middle. Germline assignment: CDR1 LGHNT and CDR2 FRNRAP. CDR3 protein: CASGLVRGASGYTF. The CDR3 coding sequence is TGTGCTAGTGGTTTGGTCAGAGGTGCTAGCGGCTACACCTTC.

This clone has just one count. The chain recombines TRBV5-1 with TRBJ2-3; TRBD2 agrees at 8 bases. Trimming took 1 base from V and 2 from J; bases not matched to a gene: 6. This CDR3 is built from 16 residues. CDR1 is SGHRS and CDR2 is YFSETQ in the germline V gene. For the CDR3, the DNA is TGCGCCAGCAGCTTGTTAACTAGCGGATACACAGATACGCAGTATTTT. Its translation: CASSLLTSGYTDTQYF.